The present TCR beta chain was sequenced within a study of blood T cell repertoires in COVID-19. This clone showed up just once. The table came from immunoSEQ multiplex PCR; TCRdb's copy has only in-frame clones and leaves some out. The sample contains about 200,000 clones, about 90% of which appear only once. The CDR3 has 14 amino acids. Looked up from germline, CDR1 is SGHTA and CDR2 is FQGTGA. The trim removed 1 base at V and 4 bases at J, leaving 4 bases unmatched. The V gene is TRBV7-3, the J gene TRBJ2-7, with TRBD2 identical over 7 bases. The TCR originated in a man between 50 and 59 years old with acute or convalescent COVID-19. Sequenced material: peripheral blood. The CDR3 loop is CASSLMGEGYEQYF. The CDR3 nucleotides read TGTGCCAGCAGCTTAATGGGGGAGGGTTACGAGCAGTACTTC.